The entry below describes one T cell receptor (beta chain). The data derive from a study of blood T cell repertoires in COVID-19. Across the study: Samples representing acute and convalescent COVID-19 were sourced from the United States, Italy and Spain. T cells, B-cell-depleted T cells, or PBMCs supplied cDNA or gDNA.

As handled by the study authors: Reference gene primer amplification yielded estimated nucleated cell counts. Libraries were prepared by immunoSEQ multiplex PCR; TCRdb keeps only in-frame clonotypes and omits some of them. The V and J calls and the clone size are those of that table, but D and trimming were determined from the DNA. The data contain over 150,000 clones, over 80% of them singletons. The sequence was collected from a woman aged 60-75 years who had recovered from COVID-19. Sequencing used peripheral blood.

The CDR3 here is CSASADRGNPYEQYF. The CDR3, as DNA: TGCAGTGCTAGTGCGGACAGGGGGAATCCCTACGAGCAGTACTTC. V and J are TRBV20-1 and TRBJ2-7; TRBD1 aligns across 10 bases. This CDR3 comprises 15 residues. Germline V lookup: CDR1 DFQATT, CDR2 SNEGSKA (reference sequence). The trim removed 3 bases at V and 2 bases at J, leaving 7 bases unmatched.